The text below deals with one T cell receptor (beta chain). These data are taken from a study of CD8+ T cells in alopecia areata. The CDR3 length is 17 residues. Unmatched junction bases numbered 11, after V lost 1 base and J lost 4 bases. The germline V gene encodes CDR1 SQVTM and CDR2 ANQGSEA. Investigators isolated RNA and reverse transcribed it into cDNA to act as the sequencing template. Method: immunoSEQ multiplex PCR; TCRdb's copy keeps in-frame clones and lacks some. Of roughly 210,000 clones in the sample, less than 50% are singletons; the top ten hold around 2.5%. Treatment meaning: oral pan-JAK inhibitor, 5-10 mg twice daily.

This TCR came from a human donor with alopecia areata. The input for sequencing was CD4+ T cells sorted from blood, taken at roughly week 38, from a patient treated with tofacitinib. The V call is TRBV29-1, the J call TRBJ2-1; 9 nucleotides line up with TRBD2. In DNA, the CDR3 is TGCAGCGTTGAAGGCCGGCGGGAGGGCCGAAAATACAATGAGCAGTTCTTC. It yields the protein CSVEGRREGRKYNEQFF.